Included here is one T cell receptor (beta chain) sequence, with context. The antigen remains unidentified. With cryopreserved PBMCs as the source, roughly 2 micrograms of genomic DNA went to TCR beta libraries. Measured with immunoSEQ multiplex PCR; TCRdb has only the in-frame clones, and not every one. This table holds about 84,000 clones, 86% found once. These data are taken from a study of cytotoxic CD8 clonotypes in ibrutinib-treated CLL. Study at large: The taking of response samples occurred after a median about 13 months of treatment, with a range of 6 to 36.

V lost 5 bases and J lost 0, with 17 bases in between. The germline V gene encodes CDR1 SGHVS and CDR2 FNYEAQ. CDR3 length: 16 amino acids. Study-wide results and caveats: Clonality rose at ibrutinib response, held steady in sustained remission, and fell toward baseline at progression. Public clonotypes proved infrequent, and on treatment they shrank or remained steady.

The V gene is TRBV7-6, the J gene TRBJ2-7; D perhaps matches TRBD2 (6 bases). The receptor was derived from a human donor with chronic lymphocytic leukemia. This specimen consisted of PBMCs, obtained before ibrutinib treatment. The CDR3 loop reads CASSQRRGNSSYEQYF. CDR3 sequence (DNA): TGTGCCAGCAGCCAAAGGCGCGGGAACAGCTCCTACGAGCAGTACTTC.